This T cell receptor (beta chain) originates from a study of blood T cell repertoires in COVID-19. On the study more broadly: Acute and convalescent COVID-19 specimens originated in the United States, Italy and Spain. PBMCs, B-cell-depleted T cells, or T cells provided the cDNA or gDNA that made up the material.

V was clipped by 3 bases and J by 4 bases, with 10 bases between them. Germline lookup yields CDR1 SGHRS and CDR2 YFSETQ. CDR3 length equals 13 residues. Methods used by the authors: Amplified reference gene primers provided the basis for estimating nucleated cell counts. Generated by immunoSEQ multiplex PCR, the TCRdb table keeps only in-frame clones and is missing some. The V and J calls and clone size were taken over from that table, and D and trimming were inferred from the DNA. The table shows about 75,000 clones, with 88% occurring only once. The receptor comes from a human donor in a cohort sampled during active COVID-19. The chain joins TRBV5-1 to TRBJ1-1, with D uncertain. The sequenced material came from peripheral blood. CDR3 region: CASSWSDGTEAFF. Here the CDR3 DNA reads TGCGCCAGCAGCTGGAGTGACGGCACTGAAGCTTTCTTT.